A selection of T cell receptor beta chains follows, all from one sample in a study of shared clonotypes between healthy human individuals. Using immunoSEQ multiplex PCR, the repertoire was profiled, and TCRdb retains in-frame clones only, with some absent. The table records about 700,000 clones, around 74% of them present only once. The sample comprised memory CD4+ T cells sorted from blood. Source of these receptors: a young woman in good health. The CDR3 runs from the conserved cysteine through the conserved F or W. The D gene is left open where the match is weak. Clone size appears in some rows only: once, few, many, or a class for an expanded clone.

d_gene: TRBD2
abundance: few
j_gene: TRBJ2-3
v_gene: TRBV19
CDR3nt: TGTGCCAGTAGGGAGCGGGAGGATGGGTACACAGATACGCAGTATTTT
CDR3aa: CASREREDGYTDTQYF

d_gene: -
abundance: -
j_gene: TRBJ2-6
v_gene: TRBV5-5
CDR3nt: TGTGCCAGCAGGAATCCCTCTGGGGCCAACGTCCTGACTTTC
CDR3aa: CASRNPSGANVLTF

d_gene: TRBD1
abundance: -
j_gene: TRBJ2-2
v_gene: TRBV5-1
CDR3nt: TGCGCCAGCAGCTTTTCGACAGGGCCGTTGGAGGAGCTGTTTTTT
CDR3aa: CASSFSTGPLEELFF

d_gene: TRBD2
abundance: once
j_gene: TRBJ2-5
v_gene: TRBV4-1
CDR3nt: TGCGCCAGCAGCCTTTCAGGAGGTAGCGGGAGGGCCGGAGAGACCCAGTACTTC
CDR3aa: CASSLSGGSGRAGETQYF

d_gene: -
abundance: -
j_gene: TRBJ2-1
v_gene: TRBV28
CDR3nt: TGTGCCAGCATCGAATCAGGGGAGGGTGATGAGCAGTTCTTC
CDR3aa: CASIESGEGDEQFF

d_gene: -
abundance: -
j_gene: TRBJ2-3
v_gene: TRBV5-1
CDR3nt: TGCGCCAGCAGCTGGGGAATGGGGGATACGCAGTATTTT
CDR3aa: CASSWGMGDTQYF

d_gene: -
abundance: -
j_gene: TRBJ1-3
v_gene: TRBV7-9
CDR3nt: TGTGCCAGCAGCTTATTCCTCCCTTTTTCGTCCGGAAACACCATATATTTT
CDR3aa: CASSLFLPFSSGNTIYF

d_gene: TRBD1
abundance: -
j_gene: TRBJ1-1
v_gene: TRBV5-1
CDR3nt: TGCGCCAGCAGCGGGACGGCAGGGGGCGCGGCTTTCTTT
CDR3aa: CASSGTAGGAAFF

d_gene: -
abundance: -
j_gene: TRBJ2-6
v_gene: TRBV27
CDR3nt: TGTGCCAGCAGCCAGACCGGGAGACACTACTCTGGGGCCAACGTCCTGACTTTC
CDR3aa: CASSQTGRHYSGANVLTF

d_gene: -
abundance: -
j_gene: TRBJ2-6
v_gene: TRBV18
CDR3nt: TGTGCCAGCTCCCCTCGCCAGGTTTCCGGGGCCAACGTCCTGACTTTC
CDR3aa: CASSPRQVSGANVLTF

d_gene: TRBD1
abundance: -
j_gene: TRBJ2-3
v_gene: TRBV13
CDR3nt: TGTGCCAGCAGCTCCGGGACAGGGGGCGGGGCAGATACGCAGTATTTT
CDR3aa: CASSSGTGGGADTQYF

d_gene: -
abundance: -
j_gene: TRBJ2-5
v_gene: TRBV28
CDR3nt: TGTGCCAGCAGATCCGACCCGCGAGCAGAGACCCAGTACTTC
CDR3aa: CASRSDPRAETQYF

d_gene: -
abundance: few
j_gene: TRBJ2-7
v_gene: TRBV5-1
CDR3nt: TGCGCCAGCAGCTTGGGGCCAGAACACTACGAGCAGTACTTC
CDR3aa: CASSLGPEHYEQYF

d_gene: -
abundance: -
j_gene: TRBJ2-4
v_gene: TRBV28
CDR3nt: TGTGCCAGCAGTGAATTCAGGGGACTAGCCAAAAACATTCAGTACTTC
CDR3aa: CASSEFRGLAKNIQYF

d_gene: TRBD2
abundance: once
j_gene: TRBJ2-1
v_gene: TRBV5-1
CDR3nt: TGCGCCAGCAGACTAGCGGGAGGGTACAATGAGCAGTTCTTC
CDR3aa: CASRLAGGYNEQFF

d_gene: -
abundance: -
j_gene: TRBJ1-5
v_gene: TRBV18
CDR3nt: TGTGCCAGCTCCCCGACAGGAGTTAGCAATCAGCCCCAGCATTTT
CDR3aa: CASSPTGVSNQPQHF

d_gene: -
abundance: few
j_gene: TRBJ1-1
v_gene: TRBV21-1
CDR3nt: TGTGCCAGCGGACCGGGACAGGGGGCGGACACTGAAGCTTTCTTT
CDR3aa: CASGPGQGADTEAFF

d_gene: -
abundance: -
j_gene: TRBJ2-3
v_gene: TRBV5-1
CDR3nt: TGCGCCAGCAGCTTAGGTGGCACGCAGTATTTT
CDR3aa: CASSLGGTQYF

d_gene: -
abundance: -
j_gene: TRBJ1-6
v_gene: TRBV19
CDR3nt: TGTGCCAGTAGTATTGCAGGCTATAATTCACCCCTCCACTTT
CDR3aa: CASSIAGYNSPLHF